The 30 T cell receptor beta chains below come from one sample, sequenced in a study of PD-L1 blockade in urothelial cancer (dated by TCRdb to about 2017). The meaning of the sample's time point label: pretreatment peripheral blood. Receptors were amplified or captured by the immunoSEQ multiplex PCR assay. In TCRdb, the immuneACCESS table is reduced to in-frame sequences with V and J assigned. These tables do not hold every clone; where another copy was compared, an unresolved V gene accounts for under half, and the others remain unexplained. The sample table contains about 81,000 clones; only one count was recorded for around four fifths of them. The top ten constitute 6.5% to 8% of the sample. The sequencing used PBMCs, collected around atezolizumab (anti-PD-L1) treatment. The source is a middle-aged man with urothelial cancer.

This chain links TRBV28 with TRBJ1-4; D uncertain. V lost 8 bases to trimming and J lost 8 bases, with 12 bases between them. The CDR3 spans 12 residues. Germline values: CDR1 MDHEN, CDR2 SYDVKM. In DNA, the CDR3 is TGTGCCAGCGGTGCTGAGTTGGAAAAACTGTTTTTT. Translation: CASGAELEKLFF.

This clone was counted once. The V gene is TRBV2, the J gene TRBJ2-2; D is perhaps TRBD2 (6 bases). Germline CDR1 and CDR2: SNHLY and FYNNEI. V shed 10 bases and J shed 5 bases, with 14 bases lying between them. The CDR3 has 13 residues. The CDR3, as DNA: TGTGCCACCCGTGGGGGAGGAACCGGGGAGCTGTTTTTT. Translating gives CATRGGGTGELFF.

The sample holds a few counts of this clone. The rearrangement joins TRBV10-2 to TRBJ1-1, with unresolved D. This CDR3 is built from 14 residues. The germline CDR1 and CDR2 sequences are WSHSY and SAAADI. Between the trimmed V and J ends, which lost 0 bases and 1 base, there was a span of 6 bases. The CDR3 coding sequence is TGCGCCAGCAGTGAGTCTAGGAGGAACACTGAAGCTTTCTTT. The encoded protein is CASSESRRNTEAFF.

The V and J genes are TRBV9 and TRBJ1-3; D not resolved. The CDR3 runs 13 residues. Germline CDR1 is SGDLS and CDR2 is YYNGEE. The V and J ends lost 4 bases and 12 bases respectively, with 17 bases between them. The CDR3 coding sequence is TGTGCCAGCAGCTCTTACTACGCATCGAACATATATTTT. The encoded protein is CASSSYYASNIYF.

V and J are TRBV28 and TRBJ1-3; D gene unclear. CDR1 is MDHEN and CDR2 is SYDVKM in the germline V gene. V was clipped by 3 bases and J by 3 bases, with 9 bases between them. The CDR3 contains 14 residues. The CDR3 reads CASSLSGYGNTIYF. CDR3 nucleotides: TGTGCCAGCAGTTTGTCGGGATATGGAAACACCATATATTTT.

The chain has TRBV7-2 and TRBJ2-1; D gene unclear. The germline CDR1 and CDR2 sequences are SGHTA and FQGNSA. The CDR3 runs 12 residues. V dropped 5 bases and J dropped 9 bases, with 11 bases sitting between them. The CDR3 reads CASSGGVGEQFF. Here the CDR3 DNA reads TGTGCCAGCAGCGGCGGAGTCGGTGAGCAGTTCTTC.

The gene calls are TRBV15 and TRBJ1-1; no definite D call. The germline V gene encodes CDR1 LNHNV and CDR2 YYDKDF (reference sequence). The CDR3 extends over 14 amino acids. The ends were cut back, 1 base at V and 2 bases at J, with 8 bases in the middle. The CDR3 nucleotides read TGTGCCACCAGCAGAGTCCGGGTCAACACTGAAGCTTTCTTT. Translating it yields CATSRVRVNTEAFF. The whole variable domain, filled in from reference TRBV15 and TRBJ1-1, reads DAMVIQNPRYQVTQFGKPVTLSCSQTLNHNVMYWYQQKSSQAPKLLFHYYDKDFNNEADTPDNFQSRRPNTSFCFLDIRSPGLGDTAMYLCATSRVRVNTEAFFGQGTRLTVV.

The chain uses TRBV5-1 and TRBJ2-7; D is possibly TRBD2 (6 bases). Germline CDR1 reads SGHRS; CDR2 reads YFSETQ. V was pared by 3 bases and J by 2 bases, with 18 bases between. CDR3 size: 16 residues. CDR3 loop: CASSWTQGGQTYEQYF. DNA for the CDR3: TGCGCCAGCAGCTGGACCCAGGGAGGTCAAACCTACGAGCAGTACTTC.

The gene calls are TRBV21-1 and TRBJ2-2; TRBD1 is the table's D call and was not checked against the DNA. TRBV21-1 is flagged as a pseudogene. The CDR3 runs 12 residues. In DNA, the CDR3 is TGTGCCAGCCACAGGGGGCCCGGGGAGCTGTTTTTT. Protein sequence: CASHRGPGELFF.

The chain carries TRBV19 and TRBJ2-1, with D unclear. The CDR3 totals 12 residues. The V end lost 5 bases, the J end lost 5 bases, and 7 bases lay between the germline ends. Germline CDR1 and CDR2: LNHDA and SQIVND (reference sequence). The CDR3 DNA is TGTGCCAGTAGTGGGCTCCACAATGAGCAGTTCTTC. This codes for CASSGLHNEQFF. Full variable domain (remainder filled in from reference TRBV19 and TRBJ2-1): DGGITQSPKYLFRKEGQNVTLSCEQNLNHDAMYWYRQDPGQGLRLIYYSQIVNDFQKGDIAEGYSVSREKKESFPLTVTSAQKNPTAFYLCASSGLHNEQFFGPGTRLTVL.

The chain employs TRBV7-2 and TRBJ2-1; 12 nucleotides agree with TRBD1. The germline V gene has CDR1 SGHTA and CDR2 FQGNSA. V shed 4 bases and J 9 bases; nucleotides not matched to a gene: 7. This CDR3 has 15 residues. Here the CDR3 reads CASSSRDRGPPEQFF. The CDR3 region has the DNA TGTGCCAGCAGCTCTCGGGACAGGGGGCCGCCTGAGCAGTTCTTC.

The chain employs TRBV5-6 and TRBJ2-1; 9 bases map to TRBD2. Germline assignment: CDR1 SGHDT and CDR2 YYEEEE. The V gene end was trimmed by 4 bases and the J gene end by 2 bases; junction bases not matched to a gene: 16. CDR3 length: 19 amino acids. Here the CDR3 reads CASSGDLAGARMAYNEQFF. The CDR3 DNA sequence: TGTGCCAGCAGCGGAGATTTAGCGGGAGCTCGAATGGCCTACAATGAGCAGTTCTTC.

CDR3 DNA sequence: TGTGCCAGCAGTACCCCTCTTTCATCCTCCGAACAGGGACAGGGATCCTACGAGCAGTACTTC. Translated, it gives CASSTPLSSSEQGQGSYEQYF. The chain links TRBV28 to TRBJ2-7; 9 bases match TRBD1. The CDR3 is 21 amino acids. CDR1 MDHEN and CDR2 SYDVKM come from the germline V gene. The V gene end was trimmed by 5 bases and the J gene end by 1 base; junction bases not matched to a gene: 24.

In its sample, this clone was seen a few times. V gene TRBV4-3 combines with J gene TRBJ2-7; tentative D call: TRBD2 (5 bases). Per the germline V gene, CDR1 is LGHNA and CDR2 is YSLEER. Trimming shortened V by 2 bases and J by 7 bases, and 18 bases separated the two germline ends. The CDR3 length is 15 residues. The CDR3 DNA reads TGCGCCAGCAGCCAACGAGTGACGGAGGTGGGGGAGCAGTACTTC. It is translated as CASSQRVTEVGEQYF.

The rearrangement links TRBV4-2 to TRBJ2-3; 10 bases map to TRBD2. In germline, CDR1 is LGHNA, CDR2 YNFKEQ. The CDR3 is made up of 18 amino acids. J gave up 6 bases and V 7 bases, and 19 bases lay outside the gene matches. CDR3 bases: TGTGCCAGCAAAATAACAGGTTTCAGCGGGAGGGCCGACGATACGCAGTATTTT. Translated, it gives CASKITGFSGRADDTQYF.

The chain is built from TRBV4-1 and TRBJ2-3; 10 bases map to TRBD2. The CDR3 totals 19 residues. V dropped 1 base and J dropped 5; count of bases not matched to a gene: 15. Germline-derived CDR1 and CDR2 are MGHRA and YSYEKL. CDR3 bases: TGCGCCAGCAGCCAAGTGCTTACAACGAGCGGGGGGGCACTAGATACGCAGTATTTT. It specifies CASSQVLTTSGGALDTQYF.

This chain uses TRBV7-2 with TRBJ2-6; D is unresolved. This CDR3 has 15 residues. CDR1 SGHTA and CDR2 FQGNSA come from the germline V gene. V shed 5 bases and J shed 1 base, with 9 bases lying between them. CDR3 DNA sequence: TGTGCCAGCAGCGCTACGTTATCTGGGGCCAACGTCCTGACTTTC. It translates to CASSATLSGANVLTF.

This clone was counted between two and nine times. The chain's CDR3 is CASSVRPPSGNYEQYF. The DNA for the CDR3 is TGTGCCAGCAGCGTACGACCCCCTAGCGGGAACTACGAGCAGTACTTC. The gene calls are TRBV9 and TRBJ2-7, with 9 bases lining up with TRBD2. V shed 1 base, J shed 3 bases, and the junction held 8 bases outside the gene matches. This CDR3 is built from 16 residues. Germline V gene sequence: CDR1 SGDLS, CDR2 YYNGEE.

This clone has just one count. This chain uses TRBV15 with TRBJ2-4, with 8 bases identical to TRBD2. Germline V gene sequence: CDR1 LNHNV, CDR2 YYDKDF (reference sequence). This CDR3 comprises 15 residues. V was pared by 6 bases and J by 5 bases, with 9 bases of the junction left unmatched. The CDR3 reads CATRSLRGDQNIQYF. For the CDR3, the DNA is TGTGCCACCAGGTCCCTGCGGGGGGATCAAAACATTCAGTACTTC.

A single count supports this clone. As DNA, the CDR3 is TGTGCCAGCTCCTCCGGACTTCTACCAGAGACCCAGTACTTC. The encoded protein is CASSSGLLPETQYF. The V call is TRBV18, the J call TRBJ2-5; TRBD2 might be the D (5 bases). Between the trimmed V and J ends, which lost 6 bases and 4 bases, there was a span of 15 bases. CDR3 length: 14 amino acids. The V gene's germline CDR1 is KGHSH and CDR2 LQKENI.

The chain is built from TRBV6-5 and TRBJ2-6; 7 bases fit TRBD2. This CDR3 region has 15 residues. Unmatched junction bases numbered 5, after V lost 6 bases and J lost 3 bases. Germline-derived CDR1 and CDR2 are MNHEY and SVGAGI. CDR3 bases: TGTGCCAGCAGCCGCGGGGGTTTTGGGGCCAACGTCCTGACTTTC. Translation: CASSRGGFGANVLTF.

The rearrangement uses TRBV19 and TRBJ2-1; 15 nucleotides line up with TRBD2. CDR3 size: 15 residues. With 5 bases clipped from V and 4 bases from J, the junction kept 0 bases outside the gene matches. Germline V gene data show CDR1 as LNHDA and CDR2 as SQIVND (reference sequence). CDR3 sequence (DNA): TGTGCCAGTAGTGGACTAGCGGGGGGGTACAATGAGCAGTTCTTC. This gives the protein CASSGLAGGYNEQFF.

The chain uses TRBV5-5 and TRBJ1-2; 9 bases map to TRBD1. CDR3 size: 15 residues. Germline trimming cut 2 bases from V and 0 bases from J; bases unmatched to any gene: 2. Per the germline V gene, CDR1 is SGHKS and CDR2 is YYEKEE (reference sequence). The CDR3 nucleotides read TGTGCCAGCAGCTTACAGGGGGCAGCTAACTATGGCTACACCTTC. Translating gives CASSLQGAANYGYTF.

The rearrangement uses TRBV29-1 and TRBJ2-7, with D perhaps matching TRBD1 (6 bases). The germline CDR1 and CDR2 sequences are SQVTM and ANQGSEA. Trimming removed 1 base at V and 3 bases at J, with 16 bases between. CDR3 length equals 15 residues. The CDR3 DNA reads TGCAGCGTTGAAGCCGCGCAGGGGTTCAGCTACGAGCAGTACTTC. Its protein is CSVEAAQGFSYEQYF.

This clone was observed a handful of times. J is TRBJ2-1 and V is TRBV28, with 7 nucleotides matching TRBD1. Germline values: CDR1 MDHEN, CDR2 SYDVKM. This CDR3 comprises 16 residues. J lost 4 bases, V lost 5 bases, and 11 bases had no gene match. Written as DNA, the CDR3 is TGTGCCAGCAGTCTCCCTCCGGGACAGCTTTACAATGAGCAGTTCTTC. Translating it yields CASSLPPGQLYNEQFF. Looking up the rest from reference TRBV28 and TRBJ2-1 gives the full variable domain: DVKVTQSSRYLVKRTGEKVFLECVQDMDHENMFWYRQDPGLGLRLIYFSYDVKMKEKGDIPEGYSVSREKKERFSLILESASTNQTSMYLCASSLPPGQLYNEQFFGPGTRLTVL.

This sequence joins TRBV28 and TRBJ1-2; TRBD1 matches at 9 bases. Germline values: CDR1 MDHEN, CDR2 SYDVKM. Losses at the gene ends were 10 bases for V and 5 bases for J; bases not matched to a gene: 8. The CDR3 length is 13 residues. The DNA for the CDR3 is TGTGCCACTCACAGGGGGCGGAGGTATGGCTACACCTTC. This sequence encodes CATHRGRRYGYTF.

This chain connects TRBV5-1 to TRBJ2-1; possible D gene TRBD2, 7 bases. This CDR3 spans 18 amino acids. Germline CDR1 and CDR2: SGHRS and YFSETQ. Trimming stripped 0 bases from V and 4 bases from J, with 20 bases between. The CDR3 DNA reads as TGCGCCAGCAGCTTGGACCCCGGGGGGCTGGGGGTATACAATGAGCAGTTCTTC. Protein product: CASSLDPGGLGVYNEQFF.

This rearrangement joins TRBV20-1 to TRBJ2-5; D is uncertain. The CDR3 runs 10 residues. V gave up 5 bases and J gave up 5 bases, with 6 bases separating them. Germline CDR1 and CDR2: DFQATT and SNEGSKA (reference sequence). CDR3: CSAYEETQYF. CDR3 DNA: TGCAGTGCTTATGAGGAGACCCAGTACTTC.

Turning to this clone: Sequence at one end of the junction differs from germline and may be a read error. V gene TRBV29-1 combines with J gene TRBJ2-3, with D maybe TRBD2 (6 bases). Germline V gene lookup returns CDR1 SQVTM and CDR2 ANQGSEA. The CDR3 length is 13 residues. The CDR3 protein is CSVELAGLDPQYF. The CDR3, as DNA: TGCAGCGTTGAATTGGCGGGGCTAGATCCGCAGTATTTT.

This sequence joins TRBV6-1 and TRBJ2-3, with D maybe TRBD2 (6 bases). CDR3 length: 13 amino acids. Germline V gives CDR1 MNHNS, CDR2 SASEGT. V gave up 6 bases and J gave up 1 base, with 8 bases separating them. In DNA, the CDR3 is TGTGCCAGCAGACCTAGCGGCACAGATACGCAGTATTTT. Protein product: CASRPSGTDTQYF.